The 7 T cell receptor beta chains in this list originate from one sample, sequenced in a study of blood T cells in healthy people across ages. Primers used in a second PCR of roughly 7 to 11 cycles were a sample-barcoded 5' primer and a J-beta primer mix. MiXCR, applied by TCRdb to the 5' RACE reads, yields one record per CDR3 protein. The sample comprises hundreds of thousands of distinct CDR3 sequences, around 30% of which are singletons, and 15% to 20% rests with the top ten. The sample consisted of blood. Receptors were obtained from a woman aged 80 or over in good health.

This clonotype appeared a few times. The chain combines TRBV20-1 with TRBJ1-1; 7 nucleotides align to TRBD1. Germline-derived CDR1 and CDR2 are DFQATT and SNEGSKA (reference sequence). The CDR3 loop spans 14 amino acids. V was clipped by 5 bases and J by 1 base; unmatched bases: 7. CDR3 coding DNA: TGCAGTGCTTTTCCAGCAGGGGGGAACACTGAAGCTTTCTTT. It yields the protein CSAFPAGGNTEAFF.

As to this clonotype: Possible read error: a much larger clone is one base away. J is TRBJ2-1 and V is TRBV5-1, with 8 bases lining up with TRBD2. Matching the DNA end better, TRBJ2-7 makes the J call doubtful. Germline assignment: CDR1 SGHRS and CDR2 YFSETQ. CDR3 size: 15 residues. The CDR3 DNA follows: TGCGCCACCTCGACTAGCGTGGTCTCCTACAATGAGCAGTACTTC. It codes for CATSTSVVSYNEQYF.

This clonotype was seen at least ten times. This sequence joins TRBV6-2 or TRBV6-3 and TRBJ2-1; 10 bases match TRBD2. The germline V gene has CDR1 MNHEY and CDR2 SVGEGT. The CDR3 has 16 amino acids. Trimming cost V 2 bases and J 7 bases; bases outside gene matches: 8. CDR3 amino acids: CASSYGRERGGNEQFF. In DNA form, the CDR3 reads TGTGCCAGCAGTTACGGCCGGGAGCGGGGGGGAAATGAGCAGTTCTTC.

The chain recombines TRBV29-1 with TRBJ1-1, with 9 bases aligning to TRBD1. Unmatched junction bases numbered 9, after V lost 5 bases and J lost 5 bases. CDR3 length equals 14 residues. The germline V gene encodes CDR1 SQVTM and CDR2 ANQGSEA. The CDR3 reads CSVCGDREGTEAFF. CDR3 nucleotides: TGCAGCGTTTGCGGGGACAGGGAAGGAACTGAAGCTTTCTTT. The full variable domain, in which reference TRBV29-1 and TRBJ1-1 provide the parts outside the CDR3, is SAVISQKPSRDICQRGTSLTIQCQVDSQVTMMFWYRQQPGQSLTLIATANQGSEATYESGFVIDKFPISRPNLTFSTLTVSNMSPEDSSIYLCSVCGDREGTEAFFGQGTRLTVV.

This clonotype was recorded at least ten times. The chain employs TRBV10-3 and TRBJ2-5; D is undetermined. Trimming left V 8 bases short and J 0 bases short, with 10 bases between. CDR3 size: 13 residues. From germline, CDR1 is ENHRY and CDR2 SYGVKD. The chain's CDR3 is CAIGLEYQETQYF. In DNA, the CDR3 is TGTGCCATCGGGTTGGAATACCAAGAGACCCAGTACTTC.

Notes on this clonotype: A read error may explain this, as a much larger clone is one base away. V is TRBV7-9 and J is TRBJ2-7, with 14 bases lining up with TRBD2. CDR3 length equals 18 residues. Unmatched junction bases numbered 12, after V lost 7 bases and J lost 1 base. Per germline, CDR1 SEHNR and CDR2 FQNEAQ (reference sequence). The CDR3 DNA sequence: TGTGCCAGCAACCGACCTGTGACTAGCGGGGGGGCTTCCTACGAGCAGTACTTC. Amino acids: CASNRPVTSGGASYEQYF.

This clonotype was detected many times. The J gene is TRBJ1-4, the V gene TRBV29-1; a possible D gene is TRBD1 (5 bases). Per the germline V gene, CDR1 is SQVTM and CDR2 is ANQGSEA. The CDR3 consists of 15 residues. Trimming took off 4 bases at V and 8 bases at J, with 20 bases between the two ends. Here the CDR3 reads CSVAAGWQGGEKLFF. The DNA for the CDR3 is TGCAGCGTTGCGGCGGGGTGGCAGGGTGGCGAAAAACTGTTTTTT. Full variable domain (outside the CDR3, taken from reference TRBV29-1 and TRBJ1-4): SAVISQKPSRDICQRGTSLTIQCQVDSQVTMMFWYRQQPGQSLTLIATANQGSEATYESGFVIDKFPISRPNLTFSTLTVSNMSPEDSSIYLCSVAAGWQGGEKLFFGSGTQLSVL.